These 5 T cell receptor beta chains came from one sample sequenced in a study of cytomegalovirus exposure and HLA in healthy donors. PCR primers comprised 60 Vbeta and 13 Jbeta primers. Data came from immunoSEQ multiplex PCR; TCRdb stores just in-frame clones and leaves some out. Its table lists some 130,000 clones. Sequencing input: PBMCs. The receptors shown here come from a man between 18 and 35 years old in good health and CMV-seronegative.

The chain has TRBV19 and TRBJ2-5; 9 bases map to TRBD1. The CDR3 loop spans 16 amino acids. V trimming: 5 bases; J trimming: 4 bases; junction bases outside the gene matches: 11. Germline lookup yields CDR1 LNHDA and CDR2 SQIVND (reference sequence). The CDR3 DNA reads TGTGCCAGTAGTTCTTACAAGACAGGGGGAGGAGAGACCCAGTACTTC. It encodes CASSSYKTGGGETQYF.

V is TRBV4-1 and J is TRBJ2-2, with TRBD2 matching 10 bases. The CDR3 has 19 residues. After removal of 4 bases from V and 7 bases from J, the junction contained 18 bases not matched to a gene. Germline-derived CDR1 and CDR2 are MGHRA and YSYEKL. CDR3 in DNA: TGCGCCAGCAGCCTCTCCCCCCCGGCTAGCGGGGGCATGGGCGGGGAGCTGTTTTTT. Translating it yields CASSLSPPASGGMGGELFF.

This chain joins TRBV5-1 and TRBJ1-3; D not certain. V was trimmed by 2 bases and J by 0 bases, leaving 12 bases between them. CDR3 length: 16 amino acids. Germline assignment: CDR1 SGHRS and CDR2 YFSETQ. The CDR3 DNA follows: TGCGCCAGCAGCTTAGGAGGCAGTCTCTCTGGAAACACCATATATTTT. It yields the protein CASSLGGSLSGNTIYF.

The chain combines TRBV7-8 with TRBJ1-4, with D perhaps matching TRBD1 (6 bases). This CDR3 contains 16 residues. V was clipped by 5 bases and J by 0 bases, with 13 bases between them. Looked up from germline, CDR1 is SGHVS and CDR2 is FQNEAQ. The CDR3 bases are TGTGCCAGCAGCCCCGGACAGTTTTCAACTAATGAAAAACTGTTTTTT. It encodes CASSPGQFSTNEKLFF. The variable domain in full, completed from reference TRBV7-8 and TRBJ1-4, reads GAGVSQSPRYKVAKRGQDVALRCDPISGHVSLFWYQQALGQGPEFLTYFQNEAQLDKSGLPSDRFFAERPEGSVSTLKIQRTQQEDSAVYLCASSPGQFSTNEKLFFGSGTQLSVL.

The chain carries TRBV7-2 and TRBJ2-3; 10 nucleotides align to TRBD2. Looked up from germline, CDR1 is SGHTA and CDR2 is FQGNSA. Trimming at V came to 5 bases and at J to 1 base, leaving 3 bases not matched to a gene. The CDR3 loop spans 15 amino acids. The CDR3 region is CASSVGTSGTDTQYF. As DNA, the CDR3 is TGTGCCAGCAGCGTGGGGACTAGCGGCACAGATACGCAGTATTTT. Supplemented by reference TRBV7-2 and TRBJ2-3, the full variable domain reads GAGVSQSPSNKVTEKGKDVELRCDPISGHTALYWYRQSLGQGLEFLIYFQGNSAPDKSGLPSDRFSAERTGGSVSTLTIQRTQQEDSAVYLCASSVGTSGTDTQYFGPGTRLTVL.